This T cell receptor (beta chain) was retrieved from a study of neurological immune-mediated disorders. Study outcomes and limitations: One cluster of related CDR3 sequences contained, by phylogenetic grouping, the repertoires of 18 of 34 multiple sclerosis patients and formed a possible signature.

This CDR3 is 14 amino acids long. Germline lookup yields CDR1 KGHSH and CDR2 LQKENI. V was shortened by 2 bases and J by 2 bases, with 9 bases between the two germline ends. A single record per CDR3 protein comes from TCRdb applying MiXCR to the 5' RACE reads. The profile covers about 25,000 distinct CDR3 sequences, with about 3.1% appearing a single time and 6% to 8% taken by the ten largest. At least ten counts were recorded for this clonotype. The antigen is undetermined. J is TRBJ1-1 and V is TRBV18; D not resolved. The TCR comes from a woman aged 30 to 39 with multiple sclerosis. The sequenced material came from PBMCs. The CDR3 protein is CASSPTGPNTEAFF. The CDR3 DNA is TGTGCCAGCTCACCAACGGGTCCCAACACTGAAGCTTTCTTT.